This T cell receptor (beta chain) stems from a study of T cells after yellow fever vaccination. Across the study: SMART-Seq v4 Ultra Low Input served to prepare low-cell-number fractions.

Whole-study findings and limits: The secondary response was weaker, and its peak arrived faster, on day 5 versus 15. Most clones from primary vaccination resurfaced after the booster (approximately 97% CD4, around 90% CD8).

This CDR3 is built from 14 residues. Trimming took off 1 base at V and 4 bases at J, with 8 bases between the two ends. Germline V lookup: CDR1 SGHVS, CDR2 FNYEAQ. Concerning this clonotype itself: Its antigen is currently unknown.

From the 5' RACE reads, TCRdb called clonotypes with MiXCR, one entry per CDR3 protein. This sample has about 330,000 distinct CDR3 sequences, with approximately 8% found just once. The sample was PBMCs, taken around 45 days after the first yellow fever vaccination. This sequence was found in a man between 18 and 29 years old who received the YFV17D yellow fever vaccine. The rearrangement joins TRBV7-6 to TRBJ2-1; TRBD1 might be the D (5 bases). Written as DNA, the CDR3 is TGTGCCAGCAGCTTAGGCAGGGAATACAATGAGCAGTTCTTC. It codes for CASSLGREYNEQFF. Variable domain in full (rest from reference TRBV7-6 and TRBJ2-1): GAGVSQSPRYKVTKRGQDVALRCDPISGHVSLYWYRQALGQGPEFLTYFNYEAQQDKSGLPNDRFSAERPEGSISTLTIQRTEQRDSAMYRCASSLGREYNEQFFGPGTRLTVL.